The T cell receptor beta chain under discussion was sequenced for a study of TIL therapy for anti-PD-1-resistant metastatic lung cancer (dated by TCRdb to the early 2020s). At the level of the whole study: Tumors were collected before any PD-1/PD-L1 blockade, after which patients were given nivolumab, and patients who progressed were given lymphodepletion, an infusion of expanded TIL and IL-2. A median age of around 54 years (range about 35-80) and a median tumor PD-L1 proportion score of 6% were recorded among enrolled patients. The cohort was predominantly lung adenocarcinoma, with a handful of EGFR-mutant and two ALK-rearranged tumors, and half of patients were current or former smokers. Across the cohort, whole-exome sequencing showed a median non-synonymous tumor mutation burden of more than 1.3 mutations per megabase. Clonotypes were tracked across tumor, expanded TIL product and serial blood samples by T cell receptor beta sequencing of tumor and peripheral blood.

TCR beta CDR3 regions were amplified from genomic DNA with the immunoSEQ v3 hsTCRB kit using bias-controlled multiplex PCR. TCR libraries were sequenced on an Illumina NextSeq 500 to approximately 2 million read pairs for survey level or roughly 5-6.5 million for deep level. As for the authors' bioinformatics: The immunoSEQ Analyzer software assigned V, D and J genes, filtered out non-productive sequences, and reported clonality. Repertoires of infused TIL and blood were compared using productive Simpson clonality and the Morisita overlap index of productive TRB rearrangements. Absolute clonotype counts in blood were estimated by multiplying the lymphocyte count by the CD3+ fraction and by the productive frequency of the clone. The table was pulled from immuneACCESS by TCRdb, which kept in-frame rearrangements only. Such tables lose some clones; where checked, under half of the loss comes from unresolved V genes, and the rest has no known cause. From that table come the V and J calls and clone size; the DNA was used to work out D and trimming. The sample yields tens of thousands of clones; around three quarters were counted once. The ten largest clones capture approximately 15% of the sample.

Including the terminal cysteine and phenylalanine, the CDR3 comprises 15 residues. Solely the CDR3 DNA is kept, with 45 bases framed from the first base. CDR1 and CDR2 (SGHVS, FQNEAQ) derive from the germline V gene. Trimming removed 3 bases from V and 7 bases from J; the gene matches leave 8 bases unexplained. Details on this clone: Which antigen it targets is not known. No qualities accompany the bases; no much larger clone lies one base away.

Per the publication, the time point label means: pre-treatment sample, taken before nivolumab and TIL therapy. Adults with stage 4 NSCLC were enrolled in a dual-center phase I trial from October 2017 to January 2020. The samples were obtained from a phase I trial that was single-arm and open-label and tested tumor-infiltrating lymphocyte therapy combined with nivolumab in advanced non-small cell lung cancer. Blood mononuclear cells from EDTA tubes were isolated by Ficoll gradient, snap-frozen as pellets, and DNA was extracted with a Qiagen mini-prep kit. The study at large found these results: Infused TIL clonotypes partially replaced the baseline peripheral repertoire then decayed over months, with no apparent association between persistence and response. The cohort was highly selected, with more treatment-naive, never-smoker and oncogene-addicted patients than typical, limiting generalizability. The study protocol defined all tumor marker inferences as exploratory.

The V and J genes are TRBV7-8 and TRBJ1-5; TRBD1 aligns with 8 central bases. This material consisted of blood, taken at baseline. This clonotype was sampled from a man between 65 and 85 years old with non-small cell lung cancer. The CDR3 region has the sequence CASSFQTGARQPQHF. The DNA sequence is given as TGTGCCAGCAGCTTCCAGACAGGGGCGAGGCAGCCCCAGCATTTT. Full variable domain (CDR3 extended with the reference TRBV7-8 and TRBJ1-5 proteins): GAGVSQSPRYKVAKRGQDVALRCDPISGHVSLFWYQQALGQGPEFLTYFQNEAQLDKSGLPSDRFFAERPEGSVSTLKIQRTQQEDSAVYLCASSFQTGARQPQHFGDGTRLSIL.